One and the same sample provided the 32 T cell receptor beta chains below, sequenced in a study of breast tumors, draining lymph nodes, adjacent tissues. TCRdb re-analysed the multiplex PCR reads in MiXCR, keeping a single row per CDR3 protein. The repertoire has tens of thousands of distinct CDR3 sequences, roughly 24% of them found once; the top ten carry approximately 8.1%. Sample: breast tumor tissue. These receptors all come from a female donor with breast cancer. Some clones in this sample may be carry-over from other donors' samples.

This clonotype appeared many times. CDR3 nucleotide sequence: TGTGCCAGCACCTCATATAGCGGGTGGAGCTCCTACGAGCAGTACTTC. Its translation: CASTSYSGWSSYEQYF. This chain links TRBV5-6 with TRBJ2-7; 7 bases map to TRBD2. CDR1 is SGHDT and CDR2 is YYEEEE in the germline V gene. CDR3 length equals 16 residues. V trimming: 6 bases; J trimming: 0 bases; junction bases outside the gene matches: 12.

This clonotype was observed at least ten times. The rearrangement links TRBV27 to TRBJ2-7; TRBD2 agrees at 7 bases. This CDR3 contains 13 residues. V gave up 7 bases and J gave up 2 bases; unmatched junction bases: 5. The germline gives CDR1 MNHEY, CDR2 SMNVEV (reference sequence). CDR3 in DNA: TGTGCCAGCACCGGGGGGTCCACCTACGAGCAGTACTTC. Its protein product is CASTGGSTYEQYF.

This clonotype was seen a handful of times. The CDR3 is CSASPLAGGPETQYF. CDR3 coding DNA: TGCAGTGCTAGCCCACTAGCGGGAGGGCCAGAGACCCAGTACTTC. This chain connects TRBV20-1 to TRBJ2-5; 13 nucleotides match TRBD2. Germline V gene data show CDR1 as DFQATT and CDR2 as SNEGSKA (reference sequence). With V trimmed by 3 bases and J by 4 bases, 5 bases remained unmatched. The CDR3 is 15 residues long.

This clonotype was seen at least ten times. The CDR3 DNA reads as TGCGCCAGCAGAGCTGGCAGGGACCGACTAGCGGAGAGCACAGATACGCAGTATTTT. Translation gives CASRAGRDRLAESTDTQYF. V gene TRBV5-1 combines with J gene TRBJ2-3; TRBD2 matches 9 bases. CDR1 and CDR2 from the germline V gene are SGHRS and YFSETQ. This CDR3 has 19 residues. V gave up 5 bases and J gave up 0 bases; unmatched junction bases: 16.

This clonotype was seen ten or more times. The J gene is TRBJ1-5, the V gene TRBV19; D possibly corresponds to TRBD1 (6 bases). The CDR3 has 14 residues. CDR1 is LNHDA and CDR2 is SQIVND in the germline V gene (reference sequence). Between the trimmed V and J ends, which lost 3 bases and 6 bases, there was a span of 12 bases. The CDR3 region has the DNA TGTGCCAGTAGTATCGAGGGGGGCGGTCAGCCCCAGCATTTT. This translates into CASSIEGGGQPQHF.

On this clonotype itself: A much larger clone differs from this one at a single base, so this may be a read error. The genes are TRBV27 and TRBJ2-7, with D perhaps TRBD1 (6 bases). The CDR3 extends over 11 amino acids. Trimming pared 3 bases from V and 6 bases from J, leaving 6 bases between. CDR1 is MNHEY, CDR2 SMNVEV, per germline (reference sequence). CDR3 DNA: TGTGCCAGCAGTTTCAGGGGCGAGCAGTACTTC. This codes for CASSFRGEQYF.

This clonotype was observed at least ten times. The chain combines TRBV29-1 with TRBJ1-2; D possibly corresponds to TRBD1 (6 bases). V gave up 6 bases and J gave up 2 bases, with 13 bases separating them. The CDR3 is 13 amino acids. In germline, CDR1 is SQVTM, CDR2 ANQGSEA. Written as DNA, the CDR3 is TGCAGCGTAGCCGGAGGACAGAACTATGGCTACACCTTC. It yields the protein CSVAGGQNYGYTF.

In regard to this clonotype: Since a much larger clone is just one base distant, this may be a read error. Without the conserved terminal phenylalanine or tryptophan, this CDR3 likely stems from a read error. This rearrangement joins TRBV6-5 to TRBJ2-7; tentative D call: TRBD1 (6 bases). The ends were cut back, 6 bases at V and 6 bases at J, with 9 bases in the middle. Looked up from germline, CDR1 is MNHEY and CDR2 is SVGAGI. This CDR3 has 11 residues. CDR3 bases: TGTGCCAGCAGCAAAGGGGGCGAGCAGTACTCC. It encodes CASSKGGEQYS.

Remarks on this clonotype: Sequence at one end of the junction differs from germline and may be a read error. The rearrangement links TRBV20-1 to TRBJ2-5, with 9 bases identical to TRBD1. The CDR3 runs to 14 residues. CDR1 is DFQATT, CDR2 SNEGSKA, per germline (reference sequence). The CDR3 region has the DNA TGCAGTGCTAGATGGGACAGGGCCCAAGAAACCCAGTACTTC. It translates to CSARWDRAQETQYF.

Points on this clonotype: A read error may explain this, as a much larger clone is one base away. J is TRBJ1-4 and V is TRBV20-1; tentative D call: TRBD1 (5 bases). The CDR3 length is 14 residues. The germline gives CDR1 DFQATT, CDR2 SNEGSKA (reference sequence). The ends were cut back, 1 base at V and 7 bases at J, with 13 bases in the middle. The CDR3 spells CSARAPRGGEKLFF. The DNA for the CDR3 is TGCAGTGCTAGAGCCCCGAGGGGCGGTGAAAAACTGTTTTTT.

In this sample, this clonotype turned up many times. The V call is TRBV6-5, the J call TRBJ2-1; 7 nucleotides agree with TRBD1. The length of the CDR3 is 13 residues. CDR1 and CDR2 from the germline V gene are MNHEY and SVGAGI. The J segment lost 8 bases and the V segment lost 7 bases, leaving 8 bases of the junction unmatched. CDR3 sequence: CASTRQGVDEQFF. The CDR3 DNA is TGTGCCAGCACCCGACAGGGAGTAGATGAGCAGTTCTTC.

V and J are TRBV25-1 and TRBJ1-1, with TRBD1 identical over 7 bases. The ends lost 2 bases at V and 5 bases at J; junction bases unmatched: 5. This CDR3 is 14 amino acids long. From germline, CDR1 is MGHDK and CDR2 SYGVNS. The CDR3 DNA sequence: TGTGCCAGCAGTGAAGGGACAGCGGGGACTGAAGCTTTCTTT. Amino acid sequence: CASSEGTAGTEAFF.

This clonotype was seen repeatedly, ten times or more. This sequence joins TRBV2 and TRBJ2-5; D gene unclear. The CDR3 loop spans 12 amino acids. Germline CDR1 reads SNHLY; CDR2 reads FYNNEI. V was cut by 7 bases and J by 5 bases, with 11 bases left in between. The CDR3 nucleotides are TGTGCCAGCACCCCAGGCCGGGAGACCCAGTACTTC. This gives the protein CASTPGRETQYF. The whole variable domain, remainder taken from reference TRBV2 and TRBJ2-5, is EPEVTQTPSHQVTQMGQEVILRCVPISNHLYFYWYRQILGQKVEFLVSFYNNEISEKSEIFDDQFSVERPDGSNFTLKIRSTKLEDSAMYFCASTPGRETQYFGPGTRLLVL.

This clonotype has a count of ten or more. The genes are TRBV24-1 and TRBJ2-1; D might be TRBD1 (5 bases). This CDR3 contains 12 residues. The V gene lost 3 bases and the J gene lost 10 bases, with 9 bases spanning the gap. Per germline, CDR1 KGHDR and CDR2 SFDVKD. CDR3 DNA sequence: TGTGCCACCAGTGATCGCGGACACGAGCAGTTCTTC. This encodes CATSDRGHEQFF.

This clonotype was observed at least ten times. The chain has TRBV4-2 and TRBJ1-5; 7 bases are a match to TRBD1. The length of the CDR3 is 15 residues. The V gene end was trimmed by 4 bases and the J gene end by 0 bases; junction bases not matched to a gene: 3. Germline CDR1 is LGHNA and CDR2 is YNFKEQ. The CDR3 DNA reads TGTGCCAGCAGCCCGGGACAGAATAGCAATCAGCCCCAGCATTTT. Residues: CASSPGQNSNQPQHF.

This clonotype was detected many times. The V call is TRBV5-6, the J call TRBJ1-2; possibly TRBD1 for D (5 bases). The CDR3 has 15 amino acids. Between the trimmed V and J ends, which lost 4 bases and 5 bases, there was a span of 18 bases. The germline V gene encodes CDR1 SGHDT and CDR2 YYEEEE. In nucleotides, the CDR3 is TGTGCCAGCAGCCACGGCCCCGGGACGGGATATGGCTACACCTTC. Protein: CASSHGPGTGYGYTF.

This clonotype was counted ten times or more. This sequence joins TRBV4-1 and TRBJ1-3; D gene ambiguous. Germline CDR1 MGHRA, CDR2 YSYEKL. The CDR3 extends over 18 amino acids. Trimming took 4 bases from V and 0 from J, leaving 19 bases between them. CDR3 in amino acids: CASSRTARQADSGNTIYF. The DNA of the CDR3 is TGCGCCAGCAGCCGTACCGCTAGGCAGGCCGACTCTGGAAACACCATATATTTT.

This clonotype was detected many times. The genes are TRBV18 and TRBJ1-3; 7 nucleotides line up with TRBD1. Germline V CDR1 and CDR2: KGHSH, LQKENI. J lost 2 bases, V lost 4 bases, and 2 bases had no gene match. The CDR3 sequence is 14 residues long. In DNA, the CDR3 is TGTGCCAGCTCACGGGACAGCACTGGAAACACCATATATTTT. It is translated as CASSRDSTGNTIYF.

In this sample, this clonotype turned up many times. The CDR3 is CAISESRSGYTF. The CDR3 DNA is TGTGCCATCAGTGAGTCGCGCTCGGGCTACACCTTC. The chain couples TRBV10-3 to TRBJ1-2; no clear D. The V end was cut by 0 bases, the J end by 8 bases, with 7 bases between. CDR3 length equals 12 residues. In germline, CDR1 is ENHRY, CDR2 SYGVKD.

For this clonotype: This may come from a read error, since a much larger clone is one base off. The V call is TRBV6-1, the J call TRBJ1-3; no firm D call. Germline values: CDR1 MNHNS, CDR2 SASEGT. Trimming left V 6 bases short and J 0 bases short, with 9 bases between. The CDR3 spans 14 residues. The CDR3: CASRGRDSGNTIYF. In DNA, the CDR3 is TGTGCCAGCAGAGGACGAGACTCTGGAAACACCATATATTTT.

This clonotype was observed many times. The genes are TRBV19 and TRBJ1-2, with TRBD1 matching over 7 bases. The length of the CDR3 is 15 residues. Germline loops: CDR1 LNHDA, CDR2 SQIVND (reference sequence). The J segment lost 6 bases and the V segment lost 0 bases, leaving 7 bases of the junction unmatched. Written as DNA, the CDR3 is TGTGCCAGTAGTATAGATACATACAGGGGAAATGGCTACACCTTC. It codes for CASSIDTYRGNGYTF.

The CDR3 sequence: CASSPWGQGVSGELFF. CDR3 nucleotides: TGTGCCAGCAGCCCTTGGGGACAGGGGGTTAGCGGGGAGCTGTTTTTT. The rearrangement joins TRBV3-1 to TRBJ2-2, with TRBD1 matching 11 bases. The trim removed 4 bases at V and 7 bases at J, leaving 8 bases unmatched. This CDR3 spans 16 amino acids. Germline-derived CDR1 and CDR2 are LGHDT and YNNKEL (reference sequence).

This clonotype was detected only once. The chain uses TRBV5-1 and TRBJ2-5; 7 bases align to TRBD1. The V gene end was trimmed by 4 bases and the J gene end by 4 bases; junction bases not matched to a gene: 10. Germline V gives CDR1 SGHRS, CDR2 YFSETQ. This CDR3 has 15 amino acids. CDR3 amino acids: CASSGVGGSPETQYF. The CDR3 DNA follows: TGCGCCAGCAGCGGGGTAGGGGGCTCCCCAGAGACCCAGTACTTC.

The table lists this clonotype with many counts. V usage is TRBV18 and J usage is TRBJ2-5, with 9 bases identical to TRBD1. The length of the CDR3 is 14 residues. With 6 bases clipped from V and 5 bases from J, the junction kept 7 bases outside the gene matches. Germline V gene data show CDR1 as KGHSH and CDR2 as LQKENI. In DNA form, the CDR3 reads TGTGCCAGCTCGGCCCGGGACAGGGTCGAGACCCAGTACTTC. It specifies CASSARDRVETQYF.

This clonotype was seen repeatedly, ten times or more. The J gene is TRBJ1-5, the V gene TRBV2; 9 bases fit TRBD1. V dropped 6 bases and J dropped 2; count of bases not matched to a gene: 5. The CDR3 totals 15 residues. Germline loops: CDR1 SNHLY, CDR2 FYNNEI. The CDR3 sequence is CASSPRTGGNQPQHF. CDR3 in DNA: TGTGCCAGCAGCCCAAGGACAGGGGGCAATCAGCCCCAGCATTTT.

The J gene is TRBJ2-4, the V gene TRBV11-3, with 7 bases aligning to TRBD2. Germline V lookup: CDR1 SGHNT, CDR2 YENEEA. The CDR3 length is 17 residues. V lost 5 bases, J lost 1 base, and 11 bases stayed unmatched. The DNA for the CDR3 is TGTGCCAGCAGCCAAGGGACTACAGCGAGTGCCAAAAACATTCAGTACTTC. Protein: CASSQGTTASAKNIQYF.

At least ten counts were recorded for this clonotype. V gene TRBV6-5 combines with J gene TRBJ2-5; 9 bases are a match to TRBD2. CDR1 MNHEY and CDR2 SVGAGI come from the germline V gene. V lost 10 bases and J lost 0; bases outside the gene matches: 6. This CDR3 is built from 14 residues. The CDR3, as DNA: TGTGCCACCCGACTAGCGGCATACCAAGAGACCCAGTACTTC. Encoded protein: CATRLAAYQETQYF.

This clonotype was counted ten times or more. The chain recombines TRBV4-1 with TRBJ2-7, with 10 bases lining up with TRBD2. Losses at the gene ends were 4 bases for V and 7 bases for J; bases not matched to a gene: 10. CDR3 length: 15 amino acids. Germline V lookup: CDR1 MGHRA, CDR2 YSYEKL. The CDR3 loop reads CASSPLVASGSEQYF. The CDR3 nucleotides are TGCGCCAGCAGCCCCCTCGTGGCTAGCGGGAGTGAGCAGTACTTC.

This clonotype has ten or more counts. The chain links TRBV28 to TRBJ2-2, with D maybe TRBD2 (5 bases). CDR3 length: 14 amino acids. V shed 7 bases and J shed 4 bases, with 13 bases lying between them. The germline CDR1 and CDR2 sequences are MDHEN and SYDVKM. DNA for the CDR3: TGTGCCAGCAACGGGAACTGGGGCACCGGGGAGCTGTTTTTT. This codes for CASNGNWGTGELFF. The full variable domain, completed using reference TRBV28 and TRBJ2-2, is DVKVTQSSRYLVKRTGEKVFLECVQDMDHENMFWYRQDPGLGLRLIYFSYDVKMKEKGDIPEGYSVSREKKERFSLILESASTNQTSMYLCASNGNWGTGELFFGEGSRLTVL.

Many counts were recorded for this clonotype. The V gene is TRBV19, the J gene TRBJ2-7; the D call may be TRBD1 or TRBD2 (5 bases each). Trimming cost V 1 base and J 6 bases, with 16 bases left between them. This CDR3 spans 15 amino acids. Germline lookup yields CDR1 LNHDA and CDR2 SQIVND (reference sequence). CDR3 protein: CASSIGSGTEFEQYF. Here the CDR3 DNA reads TGTGCCAGTAGTATAGGATCCGGGACGGAGTTCGAGCAGTACTTC.

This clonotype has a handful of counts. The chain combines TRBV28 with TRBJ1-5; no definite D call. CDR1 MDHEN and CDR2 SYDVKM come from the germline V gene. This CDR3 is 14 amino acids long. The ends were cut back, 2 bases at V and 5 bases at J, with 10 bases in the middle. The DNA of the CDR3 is TGTGCCAGCAGTTTACGCTGGGGAGATCAGCCCCAGCATTTT. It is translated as CASSLRWGDQPQHF.

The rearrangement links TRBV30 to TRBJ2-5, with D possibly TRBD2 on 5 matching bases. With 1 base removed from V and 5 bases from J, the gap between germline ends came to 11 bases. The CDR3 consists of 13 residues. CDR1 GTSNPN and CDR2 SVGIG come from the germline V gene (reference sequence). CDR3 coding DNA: TGTGCCTGGAGTGCATTTACGGGGGAGACCCAGTACTTC. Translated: CAWSAFTGETQYF.